The 20 T cell receptor beta chains presented below share a single source sample, sequenced in a study of blood T cell repertoires in COVID-19. The data were produced by immunoSEQ multiplex PCR, yet TCRdb's version contains in-frame clones alone and is incomplete. The repertoire consists of fewer than 70,000 clones, with about three quarters occurring once and the leading ten covering approximately 20%. The sample taken for sequencing was peripheral blood. Source of these receptors: a man younger than 45 with COVID-19, enrolled during active disease.

The CDR3, as DNA: TGTGCCAGTAGTACGATAGCGGGAGTATTGGACGAGCAGTACTTC. Amino acids: CASSTIAGVLDEQYF. The genes are TRBV19 and TRBJ2-7, with 9 bases that match TRBD2. The CDR3 runs to 15 residues. Germline CDR1 reads LNHDA; CDR2 reads SQIVND (reference sequence). J lost 5 bases, V lost 4 bases, and 9 bases had no gene match.

The gene calls are TRBV7-2 and TRBJ1-4; TRBD1 matches at 8 bases. The CDR3 is 14 residues long. Germline V lookup: CDR1 SGHTA, CDR2 FQGNSA. With V trimmed by 4 bases and J by 7 bases, 5 bases remained unmatched. CDR3 sequence: CASSSRQGFEKLFF. DNA for the CDR3: TGTGCCAGCAGCTCCAGACAGGGGTTTGAAAAACTGTTTTTT.

The V and J genes are TRBV9 and TRBJ2-3; TRBD2 is a possible D gene (7 bases). The CDR3 length is 15 residues. The V gene lost 0 bases and the J gene lost 2 bases, with 10 bases spanning the gap. Germline V gives CDR1 SGDLS, CDR2 YYNGEE. CDR3 sequence: CASSVGAGATDTQYF. Here the CDR3 DNA reads TGTGCCAGCAGCGTAGGTGCGGGGGCCACAGATACGCAGTATTTT.

This chain joins TRBV30 and TRBJ2-2; D gene unclear. V lost 3 bases and J lost 2, with 7 bases in between. The V gene's germline CDR1 is GTSNPN and CDR2 SVGIG (reference sequence). This CDR3 has 13 amino acids. This chain's CDR3 is CAWRVVNTGELFF. The CDR3 coding sequence is TGTGCCTGGAGAGTAGTAAACACCGGGGAGCTGTTTTTT.

The rearrangement joins TRBV12-3 or TRBV12-4 to TRBJ2-2; D might be TRBD2 (5 bases). CDR3 length equals 12 residues. The ends were cut back, 8 bases at V and 4 bases at J, with 8 bases in the middle. The CDR3 loop is CASLRGTGELFF. The DNA of the CDR3 is TGTGCCAGCCTTCGGGGCACCGGGGAGCTGTTTTTT.

The chain links TRBV14 to TRBJ2-3, with TRBD2 matching 8 bases. V lost 4 bases to trimming and J lost 4 bases; unmatched junction nucleotides: 7. CDR1 and CDR2 (germline): SGHDN, FVKESK. The CDR3 runs to 15 residues. The CDR3 bases are TGTGCCAGCAGCCTCGGGGGGGGTCCGGCAGATACGCAGTATTTT. This codes for CASSLGGGPADTQYF.

This clone was detected only once. This rearrangement joins TRBV19 to TRBJ2-5, with TRBD2 matching over 9 bases. The V gene end was trimmed by 3 bases and the J gene end by 5 bases; junction bases not matched to a gene: 7. The CDR3 is 15 amino acids. Germline V CDR1 and CDR2: LNHDA, SQIVND (reference sequence). The CDR3 spells CASSMSGGLWETQYF. As DNA, the CDR3 is TGTGCCAGTAGTATGAGCGGGGGGCTATGGGAGACCCAGTACTTC.

V and J are TRBV9 and TRBJ2-7; D perhaps matches TRBD1 (5 bases). The CDR3 is 13 residues long. Germline assignment: CDR1 SGDLS and CDR2 YYNGEE. V was shortened by 3 bases and J by 6 bases, with 13 bases between the two germline ends. CDR3 DNA: TGTGCCAGCAGCGGGCAGGGTTTTGCCGAGCAGTACTTC. Residues: CASSGQGFAEQYF. The entire variable domain, with the rest obtained from reference TRBV9 and TRBJ2-7, is as follows: DSGVTQTPKHLITATGQRVTLRCSPRSGDLSVYWYQQSLDQGLQFLIQYYNGEERAKGNILERFSAQQFPDLHSELNLSSLELGDSALYFCASSGQGFAEQYFGPGTRLTVT.

This clone was seen only once. This rearrangement joins TRBV3-1 (or the pseudogene TRBV3-2) to TRBJ2-5; 9 bases fit TRBD2. J gave up 5 bases and V 8 bases, and 9 bases lay outside the gene matches. The germline CDR1 and CDR2 sequences are LGHDT and YNNKEL (reference sequence). The CDR3 runs to 14 residues. This chain's CDR3 is CASGLAGLGETQYF. As DNA, the CDR3 is TGTGCCAGCGGTCTAGCGGGGTTGGGGGAGACCCAGTACTTC.

V is TRBV30 and J is TRBJ2-2; a possible D gene is TRBD1 (5 bases). The CDR3 consists of 14 residues. Germline V lookup: CDR1 GTSNPN, CDR2 SVGIG (reference sequence). V was shortened by 4 bases and J by 4 bases, with 13 bases between the two germline ends. The CDR3 nucleotides are TGTGCCTGGATGGGCCAGGGTGGCACCGGGGAGCTGTTTTTT. It translates to CAWMGQGGTGELFF.

V is TRBV27 and J is TRBJ1-1, with 9 bases matching TRBD1. V trimming: 4 bases; J trimming: 0 bases; junction bases outside the gene matches: 6. Germline CDR1 MNHEY, CDR2 SMNVEV (reference sequence). This CDR3 comprises 16 residues. The CDR3 DNA reads TGTGCCAGCAGTTCGAGACAGGGGGGAATGAACACTGAAGCTTTCTTT. Residues: CASSSRQGGMNTEAFF.

The chain carries TRBV4-1 and TRBJ1-2; D is ambiguous. The CDR3 loop spans 13 amino acids. Germline V gives CDR1 MGHRA, CDR2 YSYEKL. The ends were cut back, 1 base at V and 8 bases at J, with 11 bases in the middle. The CDR3 DNA follows: TGCGCCAGCAGCCAAGCCGCGGGTGGCGGCTACACCTTC. Translating gives CASSQAAGGGYTF.

The rearrangement uses TRBV12-5 and TRBJ2-3, with a tentative D call TRBD2 (6 bases). This CDR3 is built from 17 residues. Germline CDR1 is LGHNT and CDR2 is FRNRAP. Trimming removed 3 bases from V and 0 bases from J, with 16 bases in between. The CDR3 reads CASGFSPTGLSTDTQYF. For the CDR3, the DNA is TGTGCTAGTGGTTTTTCCCCCACGGGACTCAGCACAGATACGCAGTATTTT. Drawing the rest from reference TRBV12-5 and TRBJ2-3, the complete variable domain is DARVTQTPRHKVTEMGQEVTMRCQPILGHNTVFWYRQTMMQGLELLAYFRNRAPLDDSGMPKDRFSAEMPDATLATLKIQPSEPRDSAVYFCASGFSPTGLSTDTQYFGPGTRLTVL.

V usage is TRBV3-1 (or the pseudogene TRBV3-2) and J usage is TRBJ2-3; D unclear. V gave up 0 bases and J gave up 7 bases, with 14 bases separating them. The CDR3 runs to 15 residues. The germline gives CDR1 LGHDT, CDR2 YNNKEL (reference sequence). The CDR3: CASSQDRHPYNTQYF. The CDR3 DNA sequence: TGTGCCAGCAGCCAAGACAGGCACCCTTACAATACGCAGTATTTT.

In this sample, this clone turned up once. V gene TRBV24-1 combines with J gene TRBJ1-1; D is possibly TRBD1 (5 bases). CDR1 is KGHDR, CDR2 SFDVKD, per germline. V gave up 2 bases and J gave up 6 bases, with 15 bases separating them. The CDR3 runs to 15 residues. CDR3 DNA: TGTGCCACCAGTGATTCCCAGGGAGGTTGGGCTGAAGCTTTCTTT. Amino acids: CATSDSQGGWAEAFF.

The chain uses TRBV10-3 and TRBJ2-1; 7 bases are a match to TRBD2. Trimming removed 4 bases from V and 8 bases from J; junction bases left unmatched: 20. The CDR3 consists of 18 residues. Germline V gene sequence: CDR1 ENHRY, CDR2 SYGVKD. CDR3 coding DNA: TGTGCCATCAGTGGCCGCGGAGTCGTAAGCGGACTAGATTATGAGCAGTTCTTC. This codes for CAISGRGVVSGLDYEQFF.

Only one count was recorded for this clone. The chain combines TRBV30 with TRBJ2-2; D might be TRBD1 (5 bases). In germline, CDR1 is GTSNPN, CDR2 SVGIG (reference sequence). CDR3 size: 16 residues. V gave up 3 bases and J gave up 11 bases, with 25 bases separating them. The CDR3 sequence: CAWSRLRQTVRAELFF. As DNA, the CDR3 is TGTGCCTGGAGCCGACTGCGACAGACAGTGCGCGCAGAGCTGTTTTTT. The entire variable domain, with the rest obtained from reference TRBV30 and TRBJ2-2, is as follows: SQTIHQWPATLVQPVGSPLSLECTVEGTSNPNLYWYRQAAGRGLQLLFYSVGIGQISSEVPQNLSASRPQDRQFILSSKKLLLSDSGFYLCAWSRLRQTVRAELFFGEGSRLTVL.

V usage is TRBV30 and J usage is TRBJ1-5; D is uncertain. Germline V CDR1 and CDR2: GTSNPN, SVGIG (reference sequence). The CDR3 consists of 15 residues. Between the trimmed V and J ends, which lost 0 bases and 4 bases, there was a span of 13 bases. CDR3 nucleotides: TGTGCCTGGAGTGTTGGGTTTCGGGGAAATCAGCCCCAGCATTTT. Its protein is CAWSVGFRGNQPQHF.

This chain uses TRBV19 with TRBJ2-1, with a tentative D call TRBD1 (5 bases). V was pared by 3 bases and J by 6 bases, with 15 bases between. Germline V lookup: CDR1 LNHDA, CDR2 SQIVND (reference sequence). The CDR3 is 15 amino acids. The CDR3 spells CASSMATGSSNEQFF. CDR3 bases: TGTGCCAGTAGTATGGCAACAGGTTCATCCAATGAGCAGTTCTTC.

The CDR3: CAISESTRGGSEQYF. The CDR3 region has the DNA TGTGCCATCAGTGAGTCGACTCGGGGGGGCTCGGAGCAGTACTTC. The chain employs TRBV10-3 and TRBJ2-7, with TRBD2 matching 8 bases. V was clipped by 0 bases and J by 7 bases; unmatched bases: 8. The CDR3 runs to 15 residues. Germline V gene sequence: CDR1 ENHRY, CDR2 SYGVKD.